The rows below give T cell receptor beta chains drawn from one sample of a study of T cells in Graves' hyperthyroidism and ophthalmopathy. MiXCR, applied by TCRdb to the multiplex PCR reads, yields one record per CDR3 protein. The sample includes fewer than 700,000 distinct CDR3 sequences, 16% of them seen just once. The sequenced sample was blood. The origin of the receptors is a woman aged 30 to 39 with Graves' hyperthyroidism. CDR3s include the opening cysteine and the closing phenylalanine or tryptophan. The D gene is left open where the match is weak.

V gene: TRBV5-6; D gene: .; CDR3 protein: CASSFPTGIEQYF
V gene: TRBV6-2/TRBV6-3; D gene: .; CDR3 protein: CASSGRALIPNYGCTF
V gene: TRBV6-1; D gene: .; CDR3 protein: CASGAGQGGNYGYTF
V gene: TRBV28; D gene: .; CDR3 protein: CASSRGESTDTQYF
V gene: TRBV6-1; D gene: .; CDR3 protein: CASSSNRPKGYEQYF
V gene: TRBV12-3/TRBV12-4; D gene: .; CDR3 protein: CASSLEVDRTDTQYF
V gene: TRBV10-2; D gene: .; CDR3 protein: CASSETGRDYEQYF
V gene: TRBV15; D gene: .; CDR3 protein: CATRGRSVSPLHF
V gene: TRBV20-1; D gene: .; CDR3 protein: CSAKDSADEQYF
V gene: TRBV11-2; D gene: .; CDR3 protein: CASSLERVQHEQFF
V gene: TRBV15; D gene: .; CDR3 protein: CATSRDILNTEAFF
V gene: TRBV20-1; D gene: .; CDR3 protein: CSASRGGYGYTF
V gene: TRBV3-1; D gene: TRBD2; CDR3 protein: CASSSTSSARETQYF
V gene: TRBV9; D gene: .; CDR3 protein: CASSAHVGGNSSYNEQFF
V gene: TRBV29-1; D gene: TRBD2; CDR3 protein: CSVEVAGASSTDTQYF
V gene: TRBV7-8; D gene: .; CDR3 protein: CASSHPSLVLYEQYF
V gene: TRBV5-4; D gene: .; CDR3 protein: CASSLAGGGYGYTF
V gene: TRBV29-1; D gene: TRBD1; CDR3 protein: CSVRTGGSSGANVLTF
V gene: TRBV5-1; D gene: .; CDR3 protein: CASSSRAVETDTQYF
V gene: TRBV7-2; D gene: .; CDR3 protein: CASSLFNSYEQYF
V gene: TRBV5-1; D gene: TRBD2; CDR3 protein: CASSPGLAGALEQYF
V gene: TRBV18; D gene: TRBD1; CDR3 protein: CASSPRTGLGENTEAFF
V gene: TRBV7-2; D gene: TRBD2; CDR3 protein: CASSSRTSGGYEQYF
V gene: TRBV20-1; D gene: .; CDR3 protein: CSARLALAFEVYNEQFF
V gene: TRBV13; D gene: TRBD2; CDR3 protein: CASSATSGVSYEQYF
V gene: TRBV29-1; D gene: .; CDR3 protein: CSVVAGEVYEQYF
V gene: TRBV7-6; D gene: .; CDR3 protein: CASRRTSQTGELFF
V gene: TRBV28; D gene: .; CDR3 protein: CASSVRGAGYEQYF
V gene: TRBV12-3/TRBV12-4; D gene: .; CDR3 protein: CASAAPGADEQYF
V gene: TRBV7-3; D gene: .; CDR3 protein: CASSGAGVNEQFF
V gene: TRBV12-3/TRBV12-4; D gene: .; CDR3 protein: CAISDPGAQGTQYF
V gene: TRBV28; D gene: TRBD1; CDR3 protein: CASSSAHRGLSYEQYF
V gene: TRBV30; D gene: TRBD2; CDR3 protein: CVWRRGRLAGGYNEQFF